This T cell receptor beta chain was captured by sequencing in a study of T cells in Graves' hyperthyroidism and ophthalmopathy. The study, taken as a whole, reports: Ophthalmopathy was model-predicted a median about 6.7 months pre-onset.

On this clonotype itself: Its target is not known.

The TCR beta CDR3 regions underwent amplification using RNA transcripts as the source. HTBI primers were the set used in a first-round RT-PCR of the TCR CDR3. TCRdb reprocessed the multiplex PCR reads with MiXCR, giving one entry per CDR3 protein. Among over 700,000 distinct CDR3 sequences listed, over 35% were seen once. The source of this sequence is a young man with Graves' hyperthyroidism. Specimen: blood.

CDR3 DNA: TGTGCCAGCAGTTTAGGGCGTAGGTATGGCTACACCTTC. It yields the protein CASSLGRRYGYTF. V usage is TRBV6-5 and J usage is TRBJ1-2; D uncertain. The germline V and J ends were trimmed by 4 bases and 5 bases, with 11 bases remaining between them. Germline V gene data show CDR1 as MNHEY and CDR2 as SVGAGI. The CDR3 is made up of 13 amino acids.